The 4 T cell receptor beta chains in this list originate from one sample, sequenced in a study of CD8 T cell repertoires and HIV-1 epitope variants. Sequencing used immunoSEQ multiplex PCR; TCRdb keeps in-frame clones, though not all of them. Among some 5,200 clones listed, 55% to 65% were seen once. Which antigens these TCRs recognize remains unknown. The source material was cultured CD8+ T cells derived from PBMCs. Source of these receptors: a male donor with HIV.

V is TRBV29-1 and J is TRBJ2-3; 9 positions match TRBD1. This CDR3 contains 15 residues. Unmatched junction bases numbered 5, after V lost 3 bases and J lost 1 base. In germline, CDR1 is SQVTM, CDR2 ANQGSEA. CDR3 sequence reads: CSVDGDRAGTDTQYF. The CDR3 DNA reads as TGCAGCGTTGACGGGGACAGGGCCGGCACAGATACGCAGTATTTT.

The chain combines TRBV13 with TRBJ2-1; possible D gene TRBD1, 6 bases. The V gene lost 4 bases and the J gene lost 5 bases, with 9 bases spanning the gap. Germline assignment: CDR1 PRHDT and CDR2 FYEKMQ (reference sequence). The CDR3 contains 13 residues. Here the CDR3 DNA reads TGTGCCAGCAGCTCTACAGGGAACAATGAGCAGTTCTTC. It is translated as CASSSTGNNEQFF.

The chain employs TRBV2 and TRBJ2-2; the D is unclear. The CDR3 totals 13 residues. Trimming pared 2 bases from V and 6 bases from J, leaving 7 bases between. Germline V gene sequence: CDR1 SNHLY, CDR2 FYNNEI. This chain's CDR3 is CASSEWVAGELFF. For the CDR3, the DNA is TGTGCCAGCAGTGAATGGGTTGCCGGGGAGCTGTTTTTT.

This chain links TRBV5-4 with TRBJ1-2, with D perhaps matching TRBD1 (6 bases). CDR1 and CDR2 from the germline V gene are SGHNT and YYREEE (reference sequence). Trimming removed 4 bases from V and 0 bases from J, with 10 bases in between. The CDR3 has 14 amino acids. This chain's CDR3 is CASSLDRTNYGYTF. The CDR3, as DNA: TGTGCCAGCAGCCTGGACAGAACTAACTATGGCTACACCTTC.